The subject of this entry is one T cell receptor beta chain. The CDR3 is 16 amino acids. With 4 bases clipped from V and 4 bases from J, the junction kept 8 bases outside the gene matches. Per germline, CDR1 SGHRS and CDR2 YFSETQ. The data derive from a study of blood T cell repertoires in COVID-19. Patients in Seattle were enrolled during active infection, then followed longitudinally. Original handling: Estimation of nucleated cell counts was performed using reference gene primer amplification. Method: immunoSEQ multiplex PCR; TCRdb's copy keeps in-frame clones and lacks some. That table supplies the V and J calls and clone size; D and trimming were determined from the DNA. The profile shows around 400,000 clones, around 87% of them singletons.

The rearrangement links TRBV5-1 to TRBJ1-4; 9 bases fit TRBD1. The clonotype originates from a woman aged 25 to 39 with COVID-19, enrolled during active disease. Sequencing was performed on peripheral blood. The CDR3 region is CASSIRTGANNEKLFF. The CDR3 nucleotides read TGCGCCAGCAGCATCCGGACAGGGGCGAATAATGAAAAACTGTTTTTT.